This entry lists 18 T cell receptor beta chains sequenced from one sample in a study of T cell responses to AZD1222 COVID-19 vaccine. Sequenced by immunoSEQ multiplex PCR; TCRdb stores in-frame clones only, minus some. The sample consists of under 95,000 clones, over 85% of them appearing once. Sequences were derived from peripheral blood, sampled on day 0 of AZD1222 vaccination. The receptors come from an adult in good health.

The genes are TRBV6-5 and TRBJ1-6; the D gene is possibly TRBD1 (6 bases). Germline CDR1 MNHEY, CDR2 SVGAGI. Between the trimmed V and J ends, which lost 5 bases and 9 bases, there was a span of 17 bases. This CDR3 comprises 15 residues. The CDR3 is CASSPPTGTSSPLHF. Here the CDR3 DNA reads TGTGCCAGCAGTCCCCCAACAGGGACGTCTTCACCCCTCCACTTT.

This sequence joins TRBV10-2 and TRBJ1-1, with TRBD1 identical over 9 bases. Per germline, CDR1 WSHSY and CDR2 SAAADI. The CDR3 consists of 14 residues. The junction had 9 bases not matched to a gene; V was cut back by 7 bases and J by 6 bases. The CDR3 sequence: CASKVDRGMPEAFF. In DNA, the CDR3 is TGCGCCAGCAAAGTGGACAGGGGAATGCCTGAAGCTTTCTTT.

The chain links TRBV5-8 to TRBJ1-2, with 9 nucleotides matching TRBD1. The CDR3 length is 12 residues. J was trimmed by 8 bases and V by 3 bases; bases with no gene match: 2. The germline V gene encodes CDR1 SGHTS and CDR2 YDEGEE. The CDR3 sequence is CASSSTGGGYTF. The CDR3 nucleotides read TGTGCCAGCAGCTCCACAGGGGGCGGCTACACCTTC.

This clone has just a few counts. The chain carries TRBV12-3 or TRBV12-4 and TRBJ2-7, with D perhaps assigned TRBD1 or TRBD2 (5 bases each). V dropped 7 bases and J dropped 6 bases, with 10 bases sitting between them. CDR3 length equals 11 residues. CDR3 region: CASTLGAEQYF. CDR3 nucleotide sequence: TGTGCCAGCACTCTCGGGGCCGAGCAGTACTTC.

This sequence joins TRBV18 and TRBJ1-1; D not certain. CDR3 length equals 14 residues. V shed 4 bases and J shed 1 base, with 10 bases lying between them. Germline V CDR1 and CDR2: KGHSH, LQKENI. The CDR3 region is CASSLTRPNTEAFF. In DNA form, the CDR3 reads TGTGCCAGCTCACTGACACGGCCGAACACTGAAGCTTTCTTT.

The rearrangement links TRBV18 to TRBJ1-1, with 7 nucleotides matching TRBD1. Germline V lookup: CDR1 KGHSH, CDR2 LQKENI. The CDR3 loop spans 16 amino acids. V shed 3 bases and J 1 base; nucleotides not matched to a gene: 8. In nucleotides, the CDR3 is TGTGCCAGCTCACCTATGACAGGGTGGGCGAACACTGAAGCTTTCTTT. Its protein is CASSPMTGWANTEAFF.

This clone has more than one count but fewer than ten. The rearrangement joins TRBV19 to TRBJ1-4; TRBD1 is a possible D gene (6 bases). This CDR3 contains 18 residues. Deletions cut 2 bases from V and 5 bases from J, with 21 bases between. Germline assignment: CDR1 LNHDA and CDR2 SQIVND (reference sequence). The CDR3 nucleotides read TGTGCCAGTAGTATATATGAGTTTTTGGGGGGCCGGAATGAAAAACTGTTTTTT. Amino acid sequence: CASSIYEFLGGRNEKLFF.

This clone has only one observation. This chain links TRBV6-5 with TRBJ1-6; D ambiguous. With 0 bases removed from V and 6 bases from J, the gap between germline ends came to 9 bases. CDR1 is MNHEY and CDR2 is SVGAGI in the germline V gene. The CDR3 covers 15 residues. The CDR3 coding sequence is TGTGCCAGCAGTTACTCGGTCATGGGTAATTCACCCCTCCACTTT. This translates into CASSYSVMGNSPLHF.

The chain has TRBV6-5 and TRBJ2-1; TRBD2 matches at 8 bases. CDR1 is MNHEY and CDR2 is SVGAGI in the germline V gene. Unmatched junction bases numbered 9, after V lost 8 bases and J lost 3 bases. The CDR3 has 15 residues. The CDR3 DNA sequence: TGTGCCAGCGGTTGGGCGCTAGCGGGCTACAATGAGCAGTTCTTC. It specifies CASGWALAGYNEQFF.

This sequence joins TRBV3-1 (or the pseudogene TRBV3-2) and TRBJ1-2; D is uncertain. Deletions cut 3 bases from V and 5 bases from J, with 7 bases between. The CDR3 length is 12 residues. In germline, CDR1 is LGHDT, CDR2 YNNKEL (reference sequence). The CDR3 DNA is TGTGCCAGCAGCCACAACATATATGGCTACACCTTC. Protein: CASSHNIYGYTF.

This clone was found a few times. V gene TRBV30 combines with J gene TRBJ2-5, with TRBD1 identical over 8 bases. This CDR3 spans 11 amino acids. J gave up 14 bases and V 4 bases, and 9 bases lay outside the gene matches. Germline CDR1 GTSNPN, CDR2 SVGIG (reference sequence). CDR3 DNA: TGTGCCTGGAACAATCACAGGGGGGCCTACTTC. The encoded protein is CAWNNHRGAYF.

The chain uses TRBV30 and TRBJ2-7; D might be TRBD1 (6 bases). Trimming shortened V by 4 bases and J by 9 bases, and 16 bases separated the two germline ends. Germline-derived CDR1 and CDR2 are GTSNPN and SVGIG (reference sequence). The CDR3 totals 12 residues. The CDR3 sequence is CAWTGTSRGQYF. The CDR3 region has the DNA TGTGCCTGGACAGGCACCTCCAGGGGGCAGTACTTC.

This rearrangement joins TRBV11-2 to TRBJ1-2; 9 bases match TRBD1. Germline lookup yields CDR1 SGHAT and CDR2 FQNNGV. The V segment lost 4 bases and the J segment 6 bases; nucleotides outside the gene matches: 12. The CDR3 has 16 residues. Here the CDR3 reads CASSSNSLGTGHGYTF. CDR3 bases: TGTGCCAGCAGCTCAAATTCATTGGGGACAGGGCATGGCTACACCTTC.

V and J are TRBV27 and TRBJ1-2, with 8 bases that match TRBD1. Germline V gives CDR1 MNHEY, CDR2 SMNVEV (reference sequence). The CDR3 runs to 17 residues. Trimming removed 4 bases from V and 2 bases from J; junction bases left unmatched: 12. The CDR3 nucleotides read TGTGCCAGCAGTTCCAGAGCGGGACAGGAAACGAACTATGGCTACACCTTC. This sequence encodes CASSSRAGQETNYGYTF.

The chain employs TRBV7-2 and TRBJ1-2, with D perhaps matching TRBD1 (5 bases). The CDR3 totals 14 residues. CDR1 and CDR2 (germline): SGHTA, FQGNSA. Between the trimmed V and J ends, which lost 2 bases and 4 bases, there was a span of 11 bases. CDR3 sequence reads: CASSLQGISYGYTF. CDR3 DNA: TGTGCCAGCAGCTTACAGGGAATCTCCTATGGCTACACCTTC.

The J gene is TRBJ1-2, the V gene TRBV19; 8 bases fit TRBD1. The J segment lost 7 bases and the V segment lost 5 bases, leaving 12 bases of the junction unmatched. The CDR3 loop spans 15 amino acids. CDR1 and CDR2 (germline): LNHDA, SQIVND (reference sequence). This CDR3 is CASSLSTGESGGYTF. CDR3 DNA: TGTGCCAGTAGTCTATCGACAGGGGAGTCGGGTGGCTACACCTTC.

The V and J genes are TRBV19 and TRBJ2-2; D is perhaps TRBD1 or TRBD2 (5 bases each). Trimming left V 7 bases short and J 6 bases short, with 15 bases between. CDR3 length: 14 residues. Germline assignment: CDR1 LNHDA and CDR2 SQIVND (reference sequence). In DNA form, the CDR3 reads TGTGCCAGTAATCCGACAGCAGCGGCCGGGGAGCTGTTTTTT. This gives the protein CASNPTAAAGELFF.

The chain is built from TRBV10-3 and TRBJ2-5; 8 positions match TRBD1. With V trimmed by 4 bases and J by 4 bases, 2 bases remained unmatched. Germline V CDR1 and CDR2: ENHRY, SYGVKD. This CDR3 is 13 amino acids long. CDR3 protein: CAISGQGIETQYF. The DNA of the CDR3 is TGTGCCATCAGTGGACAGGGGATAGAGACCCAGTACTTC.